The source of this T cell receptor beta chain is a study of blood T cell repertoires in COVID-19. The CDR3 is 13 residues long. V dropped 5 bases and J dropped 4; count of bases not matched to a gene: 5. Germline V lookup: CDR1 SQVTM, CDR2 ANQGSEA. Using immunoSEQ multiplex PCR, the repertoire was profiled, and TCRdb retains in-frame clones only, with some absent. Altogether about 170,000 clones are present, less than 90% being singletons, with the ten largest covering 9.5% to 12%. Sequenced sample: peripheral blood. This sequence was found in a woman aged 55-75 years with COVID-19, enrolled during active disease. J is TRBJ2-5 and V is TRBV29-1; 9 nucleotides line up with TRBD2. CDR3 amino acids: CSVWASGTETQYF. DNA of the CDR3: TGCAGCGTTTGGGCTAGCGGGACAGAGACCCAGTACTTC.